Included here is one TCR beta chain sequence, with context. The CDR3 totals 14 residues. Unmatched junction bases numbered 7, after V lost 4 bases and J lost 4 bases. Germline V gene data show CDR1 as SGHVS and CDR2 as FQNEAQ. This sample stems from a study of blood T cell repertoires in COVID-19. TCRdb keeps only in-frame clones here, not all; method: immunoSEQ multiplex PCR. The sample holds some 160,000 clones; about 77% are singletons and the top ten take 11% to 15%. The V gene is TRBV7-8, the J gene TRBJ2-7; TRBD1 agrees at 7 bases. This receptor was obtained from an elderly woman with acute or convalescent COVID-19. Sequencing was carried out using peripheral blood. The CDR3 coding sequence is TGTGCCAGCAGCTCAGGACAGGACGCGTACGAGCAGTACTTC. It translates to CASSSGQDAYEQYF.